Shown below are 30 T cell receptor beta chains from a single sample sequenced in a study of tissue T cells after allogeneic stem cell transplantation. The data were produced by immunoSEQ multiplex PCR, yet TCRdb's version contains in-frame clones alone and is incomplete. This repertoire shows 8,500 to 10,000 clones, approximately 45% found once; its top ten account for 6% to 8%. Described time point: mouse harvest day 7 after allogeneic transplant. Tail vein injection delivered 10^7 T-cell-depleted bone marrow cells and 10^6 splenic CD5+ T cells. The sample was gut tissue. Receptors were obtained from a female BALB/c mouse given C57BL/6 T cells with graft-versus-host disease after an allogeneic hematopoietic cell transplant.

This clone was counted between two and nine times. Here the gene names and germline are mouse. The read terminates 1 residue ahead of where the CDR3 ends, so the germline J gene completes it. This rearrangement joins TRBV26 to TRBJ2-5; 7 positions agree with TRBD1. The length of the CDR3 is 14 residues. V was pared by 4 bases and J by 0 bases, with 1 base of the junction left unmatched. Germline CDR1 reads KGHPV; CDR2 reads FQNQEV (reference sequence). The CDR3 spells CASSPQGNQDTQYF. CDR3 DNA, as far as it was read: TGTGCCAGCAGTCCACAGGGGAACCAAGACACCCAGTAC.

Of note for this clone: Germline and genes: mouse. The chain's CDR3 is CASSFSDTEVFF. The covered CDR3 bases are TGTGCCAGCAGTTTTAGCGACACAGAAGTCTTC. V usage is TRBV14 and J usage is TRBJ1-1; D not resolved. The CDR3 extends 1 residue past the end of the read, so its final part is completed from the germline J gene. V was trimmed by 2 bases and J by 3 bases, leaving 5 bases between them. The CDR3 extends over 12 amino acids. Germline CDR1 and CDR2: SGHDT and FRDEAV.

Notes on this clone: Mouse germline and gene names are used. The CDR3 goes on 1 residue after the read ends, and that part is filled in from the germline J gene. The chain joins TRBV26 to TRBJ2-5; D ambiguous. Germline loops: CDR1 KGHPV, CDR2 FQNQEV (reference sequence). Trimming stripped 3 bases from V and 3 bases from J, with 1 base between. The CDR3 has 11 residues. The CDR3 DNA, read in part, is TGTGCCAGCAGTCTTCAAGACACCCAGTAC. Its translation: CASSLQDTQY. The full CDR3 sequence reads CASSLQDTQYF.

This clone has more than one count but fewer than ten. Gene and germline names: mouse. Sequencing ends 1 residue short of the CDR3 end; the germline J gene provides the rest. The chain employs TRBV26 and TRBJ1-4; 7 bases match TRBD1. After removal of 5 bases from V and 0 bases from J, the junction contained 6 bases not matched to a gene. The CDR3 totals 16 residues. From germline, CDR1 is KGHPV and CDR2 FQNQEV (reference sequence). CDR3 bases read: TGTGCCAGCAGTTCCTCGGGACAGATTTCCAACGAAAGATTATTT. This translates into CASSSSGQISNERLF. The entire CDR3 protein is CASSSSGQISNERLFF.

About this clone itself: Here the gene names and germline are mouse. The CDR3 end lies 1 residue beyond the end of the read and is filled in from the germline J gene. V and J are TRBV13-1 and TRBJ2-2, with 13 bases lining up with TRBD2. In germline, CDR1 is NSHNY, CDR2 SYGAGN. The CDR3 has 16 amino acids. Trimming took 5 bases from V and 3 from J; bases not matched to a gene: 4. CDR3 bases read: TGTGCCAGCAGGGACTGGGGGGGCGCGGACACCGGGCAGCTCTAC. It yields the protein CASRDWGGADTGQLY. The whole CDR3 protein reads CASRDWGGADTGQLYF.

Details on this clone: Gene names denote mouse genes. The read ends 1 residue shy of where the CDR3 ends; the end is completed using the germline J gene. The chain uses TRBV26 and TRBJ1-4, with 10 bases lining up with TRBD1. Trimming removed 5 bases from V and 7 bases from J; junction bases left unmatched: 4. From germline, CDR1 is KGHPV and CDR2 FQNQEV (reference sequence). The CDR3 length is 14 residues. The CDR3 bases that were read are TGTGCCAGCAGTGGGACAGGGGCGGGCGAAAGATTATTT. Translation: CASSGTGAGERLF. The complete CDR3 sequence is CASSGTGAGERLFF.

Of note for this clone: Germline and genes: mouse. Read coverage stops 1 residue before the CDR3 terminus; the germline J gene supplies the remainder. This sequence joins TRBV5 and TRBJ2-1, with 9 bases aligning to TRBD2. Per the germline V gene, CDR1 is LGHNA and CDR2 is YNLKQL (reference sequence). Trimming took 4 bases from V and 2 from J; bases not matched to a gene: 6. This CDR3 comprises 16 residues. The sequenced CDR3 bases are TGTGCCAGCAGCCGGAGACTGGGGGAGGACTATGCTGAGCAGTTC. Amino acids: CASSRRLGEDYAEQF. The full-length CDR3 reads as CASSRRLGEDYAEQFF.

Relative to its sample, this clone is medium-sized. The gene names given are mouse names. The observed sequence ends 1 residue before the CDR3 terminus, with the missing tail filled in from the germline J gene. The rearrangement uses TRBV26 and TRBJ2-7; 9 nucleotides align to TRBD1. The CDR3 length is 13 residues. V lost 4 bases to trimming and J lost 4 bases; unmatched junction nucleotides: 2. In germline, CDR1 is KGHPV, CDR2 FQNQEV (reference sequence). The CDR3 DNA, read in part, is TGTGCCAGCAGTCCCGGGACAGGGTATGAACAGTAC. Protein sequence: CASSPGTGYEQY. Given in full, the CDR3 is CASSPGTGYEQYF.

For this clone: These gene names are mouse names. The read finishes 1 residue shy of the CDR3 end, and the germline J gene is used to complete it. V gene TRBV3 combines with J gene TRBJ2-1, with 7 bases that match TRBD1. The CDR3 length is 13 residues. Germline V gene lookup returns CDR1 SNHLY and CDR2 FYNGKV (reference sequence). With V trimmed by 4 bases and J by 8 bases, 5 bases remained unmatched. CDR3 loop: CASSSTGMPEQFF. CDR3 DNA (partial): TGTGCCAGCAGCTCGACAGGGATGCCTGAGCAGTTC.

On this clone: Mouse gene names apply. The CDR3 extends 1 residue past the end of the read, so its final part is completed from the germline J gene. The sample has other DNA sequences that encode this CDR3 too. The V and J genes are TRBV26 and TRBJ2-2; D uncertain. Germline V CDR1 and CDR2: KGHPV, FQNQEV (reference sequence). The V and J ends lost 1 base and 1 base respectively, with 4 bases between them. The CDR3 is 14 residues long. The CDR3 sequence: CASSLLGNTGQLYF. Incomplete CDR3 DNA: TGTGCCAGCAGTCTGTTGGGAAACACCGGGCAGCTCTAC.

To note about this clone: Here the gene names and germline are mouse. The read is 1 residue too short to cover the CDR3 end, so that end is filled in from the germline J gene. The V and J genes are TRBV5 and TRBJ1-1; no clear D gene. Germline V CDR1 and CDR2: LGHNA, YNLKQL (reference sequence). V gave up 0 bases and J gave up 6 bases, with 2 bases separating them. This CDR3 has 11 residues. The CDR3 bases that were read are TGTGCCAGCAGCCAAGATTCAGAAGTCTTC. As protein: CASSQDSEVF. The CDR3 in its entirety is CASSQDSEVFF.

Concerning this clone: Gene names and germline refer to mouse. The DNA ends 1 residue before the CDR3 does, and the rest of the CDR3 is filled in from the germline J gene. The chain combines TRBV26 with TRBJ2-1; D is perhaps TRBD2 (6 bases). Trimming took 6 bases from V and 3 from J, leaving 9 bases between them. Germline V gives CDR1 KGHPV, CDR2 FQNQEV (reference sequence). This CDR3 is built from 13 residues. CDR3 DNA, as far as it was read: TGTGCCAGCAGCCCGGGACTCTATGCTGAGCAGTTC. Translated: CASSPGLYAEQF. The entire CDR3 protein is CASSPGLYAEQFF.

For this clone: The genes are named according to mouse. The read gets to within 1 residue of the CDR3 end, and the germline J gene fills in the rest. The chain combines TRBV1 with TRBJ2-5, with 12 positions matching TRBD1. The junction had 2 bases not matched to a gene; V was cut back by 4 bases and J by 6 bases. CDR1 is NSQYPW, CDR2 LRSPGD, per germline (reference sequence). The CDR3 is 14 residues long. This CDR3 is CTCSGGQGADTQYF. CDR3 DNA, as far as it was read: TGCACCTGCAGTGGGGGACAGGGGGCCGACACCCAGTAC.

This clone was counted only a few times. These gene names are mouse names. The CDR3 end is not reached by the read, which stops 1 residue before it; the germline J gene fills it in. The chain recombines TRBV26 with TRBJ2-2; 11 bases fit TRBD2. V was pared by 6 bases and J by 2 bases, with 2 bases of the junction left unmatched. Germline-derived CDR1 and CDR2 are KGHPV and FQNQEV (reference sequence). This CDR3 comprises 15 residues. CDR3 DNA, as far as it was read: TGTGCCAGCAGCCGGGACTGGGGGAACACCGGGCAGCTCTAC. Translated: CASSRDWGNTGQLY. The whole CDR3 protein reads CASSRDWGNTGQLYF.

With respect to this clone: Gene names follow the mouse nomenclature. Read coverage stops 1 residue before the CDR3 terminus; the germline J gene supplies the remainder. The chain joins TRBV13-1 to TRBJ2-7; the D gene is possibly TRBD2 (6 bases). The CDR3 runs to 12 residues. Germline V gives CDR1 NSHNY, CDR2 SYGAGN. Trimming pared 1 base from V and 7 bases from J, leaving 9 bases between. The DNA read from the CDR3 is TGTGCCAGCAGTGATAGCGGGGGGGAACAGTAC. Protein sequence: CASSDSGGEQY. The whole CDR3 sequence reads CASSDSGGEQYF.

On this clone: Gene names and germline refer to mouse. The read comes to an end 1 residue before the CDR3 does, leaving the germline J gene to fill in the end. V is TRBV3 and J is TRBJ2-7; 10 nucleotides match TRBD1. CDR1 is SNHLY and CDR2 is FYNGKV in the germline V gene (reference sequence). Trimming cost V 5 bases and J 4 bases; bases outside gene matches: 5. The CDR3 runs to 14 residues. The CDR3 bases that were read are TGTGCCAGCAGCCCCGGGACAGGGGTGTATGAACAGTAC. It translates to CASSPGTGVYEQY. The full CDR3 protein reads CASSPGTGVYEQYF.

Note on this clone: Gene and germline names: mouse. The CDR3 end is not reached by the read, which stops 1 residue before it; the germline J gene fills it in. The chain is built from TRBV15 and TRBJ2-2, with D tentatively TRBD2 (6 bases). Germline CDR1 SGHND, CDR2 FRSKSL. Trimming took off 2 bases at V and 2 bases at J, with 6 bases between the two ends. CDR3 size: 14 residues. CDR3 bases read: TGTGCCAGCAGTTTATGGGGGAACACCGGGCAGCTCTAC. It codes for CASSLWGNTGQLY. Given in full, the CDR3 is CASSLWGNTGQLYF.

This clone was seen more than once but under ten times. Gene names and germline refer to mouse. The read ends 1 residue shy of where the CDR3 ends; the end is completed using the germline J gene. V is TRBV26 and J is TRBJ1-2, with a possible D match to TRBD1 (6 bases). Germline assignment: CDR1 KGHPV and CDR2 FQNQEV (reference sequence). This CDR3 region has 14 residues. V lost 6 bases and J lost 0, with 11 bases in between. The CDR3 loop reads CASSLQGANSDYTF. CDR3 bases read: TGTGCCAGCAGCCTACAGGGAGCAAACTCCGACTACACC. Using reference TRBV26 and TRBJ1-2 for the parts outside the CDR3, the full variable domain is NSKVIQTPRYLVKGQGQKAKMRCIPEKGHPVVFWYQQNKNNEFKFLINFQNQEVLQQIDMTEKRFSAECPSNSPCSLEIQSSEAGDSALYLCASSLQGANSDYTFGSGTRLLVI.

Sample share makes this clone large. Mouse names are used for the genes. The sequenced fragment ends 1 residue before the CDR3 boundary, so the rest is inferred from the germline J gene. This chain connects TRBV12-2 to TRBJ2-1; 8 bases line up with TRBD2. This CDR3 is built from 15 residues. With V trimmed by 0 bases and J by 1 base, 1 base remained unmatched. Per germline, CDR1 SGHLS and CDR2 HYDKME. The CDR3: CASSLWGGNYAEQFF. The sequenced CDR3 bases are TGTGCCAGCTCTCTCTGGGGGGGGAACTATGCTGAGCAGTTC. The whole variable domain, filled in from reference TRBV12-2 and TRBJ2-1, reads NSGVVQSPRYIIKGKGERSILKCIPISGHLSVAWYQQTQGQELKFFIQHYDKMERDKGNLPSRFSVQQFDDYHSEMNMSALELEDSAVYFCASSLWGGNYAEQFFGPGTRLTVL.

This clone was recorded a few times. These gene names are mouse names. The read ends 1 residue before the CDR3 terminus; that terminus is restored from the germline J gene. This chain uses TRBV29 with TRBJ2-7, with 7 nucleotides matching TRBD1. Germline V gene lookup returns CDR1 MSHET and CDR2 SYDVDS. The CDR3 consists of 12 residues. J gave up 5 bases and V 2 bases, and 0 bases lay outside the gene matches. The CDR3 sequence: CASSLTGDEQYF. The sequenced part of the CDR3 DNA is TGTGCTAGCAGTTTAACAGGGGATGAACAGTAC.

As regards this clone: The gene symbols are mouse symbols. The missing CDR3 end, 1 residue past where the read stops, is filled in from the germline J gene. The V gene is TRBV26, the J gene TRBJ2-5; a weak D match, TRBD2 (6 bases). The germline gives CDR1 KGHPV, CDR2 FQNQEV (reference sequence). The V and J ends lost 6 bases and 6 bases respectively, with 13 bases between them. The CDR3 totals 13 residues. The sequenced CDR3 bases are TGTGCCAGCAGCCCGGGGGGACGGGACACCCAGTAC. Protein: CASSPGGRDTQY. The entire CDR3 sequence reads CASSPGGRDTQYF.

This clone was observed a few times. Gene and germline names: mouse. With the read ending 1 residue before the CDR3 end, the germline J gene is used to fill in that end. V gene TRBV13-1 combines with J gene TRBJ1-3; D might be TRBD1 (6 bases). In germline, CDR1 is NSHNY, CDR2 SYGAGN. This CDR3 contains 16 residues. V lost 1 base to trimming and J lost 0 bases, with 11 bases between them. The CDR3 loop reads CASSDPGQDSGNTLYF. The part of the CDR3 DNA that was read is TGTGCCAGCAGTGATCCGGGACAAGATTCTGGAAATACGCTCTAT.

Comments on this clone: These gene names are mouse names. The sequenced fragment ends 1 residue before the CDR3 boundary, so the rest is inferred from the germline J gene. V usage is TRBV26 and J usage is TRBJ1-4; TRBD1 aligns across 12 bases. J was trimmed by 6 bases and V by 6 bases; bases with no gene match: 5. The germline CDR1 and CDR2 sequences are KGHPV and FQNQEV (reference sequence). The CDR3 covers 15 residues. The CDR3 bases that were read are TGTGCCAGCAGCCGGGGACAGGGGGCTGACGAAAGATTATTT. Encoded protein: CASSRGQGADERLF. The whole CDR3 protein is CASSRGQGADERLFF. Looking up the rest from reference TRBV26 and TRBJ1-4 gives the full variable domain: NSKVIQTPRYLVKGQGQKAKMRCIPEKGHPVVFWYQQNKNNEFKFLINFQNQEVLQQIDMTEKRFSAECPSNSPCSLEIQSSEAGDSALYLCASSRGQGADERLFFGHGTKLSVL.

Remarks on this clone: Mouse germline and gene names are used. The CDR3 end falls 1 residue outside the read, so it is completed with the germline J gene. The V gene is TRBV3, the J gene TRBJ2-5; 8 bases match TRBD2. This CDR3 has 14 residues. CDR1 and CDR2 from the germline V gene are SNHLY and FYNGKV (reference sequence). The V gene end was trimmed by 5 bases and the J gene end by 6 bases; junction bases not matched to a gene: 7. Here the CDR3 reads CASSPHWGRDTQYF. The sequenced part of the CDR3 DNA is TGTGCCAGCAGCCCTCACTGGGGGCGGGACACCCAGTAC.

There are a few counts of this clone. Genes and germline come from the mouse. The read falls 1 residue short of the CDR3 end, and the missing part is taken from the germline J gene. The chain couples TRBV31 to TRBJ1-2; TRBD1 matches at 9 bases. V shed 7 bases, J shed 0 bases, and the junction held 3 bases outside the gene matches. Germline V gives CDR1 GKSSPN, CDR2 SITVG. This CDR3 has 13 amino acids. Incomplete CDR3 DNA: TGTGCCTTGACAGGGGGTGCAAACTCCGACTACACC. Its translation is CALTGGANSDYT. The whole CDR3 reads CALTGGANSDYTF.

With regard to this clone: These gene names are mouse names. CDR3 DNA (partial): TGTGCCAGCAGTCCGGGACTGGGGGGGCGGGAACAGTAC. Residues: CASSPGLGGREQY. The full CDR3 protein is CASSPGLGGREQYF. This sequence joins TRBV19 and TRBJ2-7; the match to TRBD2 covers 14 bases. The DNA ends 1 residue before the CDR3 does, and the rest of the CDR3 is filled in from the germline J gene. V gave up 4 bases and J gave up 7 bases; unmatched junction bases: 4. CDR1 and CDR2 (germline): FNHDT, SITEND (reference sequence). The CDR3 runs 14 residues.

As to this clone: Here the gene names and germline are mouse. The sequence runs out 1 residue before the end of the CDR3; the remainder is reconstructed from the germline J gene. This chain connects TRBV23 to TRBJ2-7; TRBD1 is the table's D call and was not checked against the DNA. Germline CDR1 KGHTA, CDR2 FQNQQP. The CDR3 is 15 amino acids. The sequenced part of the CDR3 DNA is TGCTCCAGCAGTCAATCGAGGGGGAGCTCCTATGAACAGTAC. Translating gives CSSSQSRGSSYEQY. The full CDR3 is CSSSQSRGSSYEQYF.

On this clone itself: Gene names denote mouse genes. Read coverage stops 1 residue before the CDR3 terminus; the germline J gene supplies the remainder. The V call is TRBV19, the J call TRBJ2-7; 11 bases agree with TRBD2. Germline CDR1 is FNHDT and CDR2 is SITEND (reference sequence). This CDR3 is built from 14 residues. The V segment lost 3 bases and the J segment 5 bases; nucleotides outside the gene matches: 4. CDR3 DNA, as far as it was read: TGTGCCAGCAGTAAACTGGGGGGGCTGGATGAACAGTAC. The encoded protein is CASSKLGGLDEQY. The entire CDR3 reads CASSKLGGLDEQYF.

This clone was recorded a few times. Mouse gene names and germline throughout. The CDR3 is CASSLVDSDYTF. The sequenced part of the CDR3 DNA is TGTGCCAGCAGCCTCGTGGACTCCGACTACACC. The chain employs TRBV3 and TRBJ1-2; no clear D. The read comes to an end 1 residue before the CDR3 does, leaving the germline J gene to fill in the end. V lost 5 bases and J 3 bases, leaving 7 bases between the germline ends. CDR1 and CDR2 (germline): SNHLY, FYNGKV (reference sequence). The CDR3 covers 12 residues.

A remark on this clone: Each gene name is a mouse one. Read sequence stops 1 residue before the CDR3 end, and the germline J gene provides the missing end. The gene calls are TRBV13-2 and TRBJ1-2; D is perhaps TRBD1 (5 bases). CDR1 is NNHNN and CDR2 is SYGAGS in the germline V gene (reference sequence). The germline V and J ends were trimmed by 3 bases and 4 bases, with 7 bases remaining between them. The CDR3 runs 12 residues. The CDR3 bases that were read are TGTGCCAGCGGTGCCGGGGGCTCCGACTACACC. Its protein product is CASGAGGSDYT. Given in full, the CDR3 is CASGAGGSDYTF.